This T cell receptor (beta chain) derives from a study of control samples from healthy donors and cancer patients. The CDR3 is made up of 14 amino acids. From germline, CDR1 is MNHEY and CDR2 SMNVEV (reference sequence). The junction had 1 base not matched to a gene; V was cut back by 4 bases and J by 2 bases. Method: immunoSEQ multiplex PCR; TCRdb's copy keeps in-frame clones and lacks some. The sample has about 170,000 clones, about nine tenths seen once. This TCR came from a woman aged 25 to 45 in good health. The sequencing sample was made of blood. The chain combines TRBV27 with TRBJ2-1; TRBD1 matches at 8 bases. The chain's CDR3 is CASSWDRTYNEQFF. CDR3 DNA: TGTGCCAGCAGTTGGGACAGGACCTACAATGAGCAGTTCTTC.